The 19 T cell receptor beta chains listed next were all sequenced from one sample in a study of cytomegalovirus exposure and HLA in healthy donors (TCRdb year 2017). Library preparation was by the immunoSEQ multiplex PCR assay. For the multiplex PCR, a mixture combining 60 forward primers for TCR Vbeta segments and 13 reverse primers for TCR Jbeta segments was used. Sourced from immuneACCESS, this table was stored by TCRdb with only in-frame sequences that have V and J called. A share of the clones is absent; for the studies checked, an unresolved V gene accounts for under half, and the remainder has no known explanation. The sample data list 150,000 to 200,000 clones, and about 84% of these were observed just once. The ten largest make up more than 4% of the sample. The specimen was PBMCs. The receptors were gathered from a man aged 18 to 35 in good health and CMV-seronegative.

This clone occurred once. This chain connects TRBV18 to TRBJ1-1, with TRBD1 matching 7 bases. The CDR3 runs to 16 residues. The trim removed 0 bases at V and 4 bases at J, leaving 8 bases unmatched. The germline gives CDR1 KGHSH, CDR2 LQKENI. The CDR3 sequence is CASSPPTGNIGTEAFF. The CDR3 nucleotides are TGTGCCAGCTCACCACCGACAGGGAATATAGGCACTGAAGCTTTCTTT. The full variable domain, with the rest looked up from reference TRBV18 and TRBJ1-1, is NAGVMQNPRHLVRRRGQEARLRCSPMKGHSHVYWYRQLPEEGLKFMVYLQKENIIDESGMPKERFSAEFPKEGPSILRIQQVVRGDSAAYFCASSPPTGNIGTEAFFGQGTRLTVV.

The chain joins TRBV10-3 to TRBJ2-7; D is unresolved. The germline V gene has CDR1 ENHRY and CDR2 SYGVKD. The CDR3 contains 14 residues. V was shortened by 6 bases and J by 3 bases, with 15 bases between the two germline ends. The CDR3 spells CAIREFGPYYEQYF. The CDR3 DNA reads TGTGCCATCAGGGAATTTGGGCCGTACTACGAGCAGTACTTC.

The V call is TRBV5-1, the J call TRBJ1-2; TRBD1 matches 10 bases. The CDR3 loop spans 15 amino acids. Germline CDR1 is SGHRS and CDR2 is YFSETQ. After removal of 3 bases from V and 6 bases from J, the junction contained 8 bases not matched to a gene. DNA of the CDR3: TGCGCCAGCAGCTCCCCGACAGGGGGCGTACATGGCTACACCTTC. Amino acids: CASSSPTGGVHGYTF.

The V gene is TRBV28, the J gene TRBJ2-3, with 10 bases fitting TRBD1. Per germline, CDR1 MDHEN and CDR2 SYDVKM. The CDR3 is 14 amino acids. The junction had 1 base not matched to a gene; V was cut back by 6 bases and J by 1 base. CDR3: CASRGQGRTDTQYF. The DNA of the CDR3 is TGTGCCAGCAGGGGACAGGGGCGCACAGATACGCAGTATTTT.

The chain uses TRBV19 and TRBJ2-5; D is unclear. Trimming took 3 bases from V and 5 from J, leaving 25 bases between them. This CDR3 has 18 amino acids. CDR1 is LNHDA, CDR2 SQIVND, per germline (reference sequence). The CDR3 nucleotides read TGTGCCAGTAGTATCGACAAATTCATCGGTCGATCGTTCGAGACCCAGTACTTC. Translating it yields CASSIDKFIGRSFETQYF.

This chain uses TRBV5-6 with TRBJ1-1; D not resolved. The CDR3 contains 13 residues. CDR1 and CDR2 from the germline V gene are SGHDT and YYEEEE. Trimming left V 0 bases short and J 4 bases short, with 7 bases between. The CDR3 loop is CASSLVRGTEAFF. The CDR3 nucleotides read TGTGCCAGCAGCTTGGTACGGGGCACTGAAGCTTTCTTT.

The V and J genes are TRBV19 and TRBJ1-5; D is uncertain. V lost 7 bases, J lost 0 bases, and 10 bases lay in between. The CDR3 totals 14 residues. CDR1 LNHDA and CDR2 SQIVND come from the germline V gene (reference sequence). CDR3 sequence: CASTAGFSNQPQHF. DNA of the CDR3: TGTGCCAGTACAGCCGGGTTTAGCAATCAGCCCCAGCATTTT.

V is TRBV7-9 and J is TRBJ2-3; a possible D gene is TRBD2 (6 bases). The CDR3 extends over 12 amino acids. V was clipped by 4 bases and J by 7 bases, with 9 bases between them. Looked up from germline, CDR1 is SEHNR and CDR2 is FQNEAQ (reference sequence). CDR3 sequence: CASSSEGYTQYF. The CDR3 DNA follows: TGTGCCAGCAGCTCGGAGGGTTATACGCAGTATTTT.

This sequence joins TRBV19 and TRBJ2-3, with D possibly matching TRBD2 (5 bases). Trimming took 11 bases from V and 4 from J, leaving 13 bases between them. Germline V gene data show CDR1 as LNHDA and CDR2 as SQIVND (reference sequence). The CDR3 runs to 12 residues. For the CDR3, the DNA is TGTGCCTCCCTGGGGAGTTCAGATACGCAGTATTTT. This gives the protein CASLGSSDTQYF.

This chain connects TRBV5-4 to TRBJ2-3; D is uncertain. The germline CDR1 and CDR2 sequences are SGHNT and YYREEE (reference sequence). CDR3 length: 15 amino acids. The V gene lost 2 bases and the J gene lost 0 bases, with 10 bases spanning the gap. DNA of the CDR3: TGTGCCAGCAGCTTCTTGTTGTCTAGCACAGATACGCAGTATTTT. It yields the protein CASSFLLSSTDTQYF.

The genes are TRBV7-9 and TRBJ2-2; no clear D. The CDR3 spans 14 residues. V lost 7 bases, J lost 0 bases, and 9 bases lay in between. CDR1 and CDR2 (germline): SEHNR, FQNEAQ (reference sequence). The CDR3: CASNFRANTGELFF. DNA for the CDR3: TGTGCCAGCAACTTTAGAGCGAACACCGGGGAGCTGTTTTTT.

This clone appeared once. The chain combines TRBV9 with TRBJ2-7, with D tentatively TRBD2 (7 bases). The CDR3 has 14 residues. Germline CDR1 SGDLS, CDR2 YYNGEE. The ends were cut back, 4 bases at V and 4 bases at J, with 15 bases in the middle. The DNA of the CDR3 is TGTGCCAGCAGCTCCACGGGGGGCCATTACGAGCAGTACTTC. Encoded protein: CASSSTGGHYEQYF.

To note about this clone: A junction boundary mismatches the germline segment, possibly from a read error. The chain couples TRBV15 to TRBJ2-7; D perhaps matches TRBD2 (6 bases). CDR1 is LNHNV, CDR2 YYDKDF, per germline (reference sequence). The CDR3 sequence is 12 residues long. As DNA, the CDR3 is TGTGCCACCAGCAGAGATACGGGGGTAAGAAACTTC. It codes for CATSRDTGVRNF.

This rearrangement joins TRBV5-1 to TRBJ2-2; the D is unclear. This CDR3 spans 14 amino acids. V was trimmed by 4 bases and J by 7 bases, leaving 14 bases between them. Germline V lookup: CDR1 SGHRS, CDR2 YFSETQ. CDR3 DNA sequence: TGCGCCAGCAGCATTGACGGGTTCGTCGGGGAGCTGTTTTTT. This sequence encodes CASSIDGFVGELFF. Filled out from reference TRBV5-1 and TRBJ2-2, the complete variable domain reads KAGVTQTPRYLIKTRGQQVTLSCSPISGHRSVSWYQQTPGQGLQFLFEYFSETQRNKGNFPGRFSGRQFSNSRSEMNVSTLELGDSALYLCASSIDGFVGELFFGEGSRLTVL.

This chain joins TRBV29-1 and TRBJ2-1; TRBD2 matches at 9 bases. CDR1 and CDR2 from the germline V gene are SQVTM and ANQGSEA. This CDR3 region has 14 residues. Trimming at V came to 4 bases and at J to 10 bases, leaving 11 bases not matched to a gene. CDR3 region: CSVGGPGLALEQFF. The CDR3 nucleotides read TGCAGCGTTGGTGGTCCGGGACTAGCCCTAGAGCAGTTCTTC.

This chain links TRBV7-2 with TRBJ1-5; TRBD1 is a possible D gene (5 bases). Germline values: CDR1 SGHTA, CDR2 FQGNSA. The V end lost 2 bases, the J end lost 4 bases, and 12 bases lay between the germline ends. This CDR3 region has 15 residues. The CDR3 region is CASSLLGDWNQPQHF. CDR3 nucleotides: TGTGCCAGCAGCTTATTGGGGGACTGGAATCAGCCCCAGCATTTT.

The chain is built from TRBV19 and TRBJ2-1, with D possibly being TRBD1 (5 bases). Trimming took off 3 bases at V and 5 bases at J, with 11 bases between the two ends. This CDR3 region has 14 residues. Looked up from germline, CDR1 is LNHDA and CDR2 is SQIVND (reference sequence). As DNA, the CDR3 is TGTGCCAGTAGTATTGGTAGGGGAAACAATGAGCAGTTCTTC. This translates into CASSIGRGNNEQFF.

This clone was detected once. The rearrangement links TRBV28 to TRBJ2-7; D gene uncertain. Per the germline V gene, CDR1 is MDHEN and CDR2 is SYDVKM. V lost 2 bases and J lost 2, with 10 bases in between. The CDR3 has 14 residues. This chain's CDR3 is CASSLREGAYEQYF. The CDR3 DNA follows: TGTGCCAGCAGTTTAAGAGAAGGAGCCTACGAGCAGTACTTC.

The chain couples TRBV12-5 to TRBJ2-1, with D hard to call. The CDR3 has 12 amino acids. Germline CDR1 LGHNT, CDR2 FRNRAP. Trimming removed 1 base at V and 4 bases at J, with 2 bases between. The CDR3 spells CASGLAYNEQFF. CDR3 sequence (DNA): TGTGCTAGTGGTTTGGCGTACAATGAGCAGTTCTTC. Drawing the rest from reference TRBV12-5 and TRBJ2-1, the complete variable domain is DARVTQTPRHKVTEMGQEVTMRCQPILGHNTVFWYRQTMMQGLELLAYFRNRAPLDDSGMPKDRFSAEMPDATLATLKIQPSEPRDSAVYFCASGLAYNEQFFGPGTRLTVL.